This T cell receptor beta chain comes out of a study of graft-versus-host responses after intestinal transplantation. The V end lost 2 bases, the J end lost 4 bases, and 15 bases lay between the germline ends. The CDR3 is 16 residues long. Sequencing was performed with immunoSEQ multiplex PCR; in TCRdb, only in-frame clones are kept and a portion is missing. The table includes some 41,000 clones, around 96% detected once. With regard to this clone: No antigen is known for it.

Sequencing was performed on unstimulated CD8+ T cells sorted from spleen or lymph node cells, taken before transplant. The TCR was taken from a human donor who was the organ donor for an intestinal transplant. The rearrangement joins TRBV23-1 to TRBJ2-1, with D uncertain. TRBV23-1 is an ORF, with its function uncertain. The CDR3 here is CASSQRPKTAYNEQFF. The CDR3 region has the DNA TGCGCCAGCAGTCAAAGACCGAAAACAGCGTACAATGAGCAGTTCTTC.